This record looks at one TCR beta chain sequence and its context. This sample is part of a study of molecular identifiers for immune sequencing clone quantification. CDR3 length: 15 amino acids. The germline V and J ends were trimmed by 5 bases and 1 base, with 14 bases remaining between them. The germline V gene encodes CDR1 MNHEY and CDR2 SMNVEV (reference sequence). TCRdb re-called the PCR reads through MiXCR, storing one row per CDR3 protein. The sample lists hundreds of thousands of distinct CDR3 sequences, roughly 25% occurring once. Input material: naive CD8+ T cells from blood, with Jurkat cell RNA spiked in. Subset in this sample: FACS-sorted CD8+CD4-CCR7+CD45RA+ naive T cells. The sequence came from a human donor in good health. Some libraries in this study had Jurkat cell RNA spiked in. This sequence joins TRBV27 and TRBJ1-1; tentative D call: TRBD1 (6 bases). This CDR3 is CASSRQGSGNTEAFF. The CDR3 DNA reads as TGTGCCAGCAGTCGTCAGGGGTCGGGGAACACTGAAGCTTTCTTT.